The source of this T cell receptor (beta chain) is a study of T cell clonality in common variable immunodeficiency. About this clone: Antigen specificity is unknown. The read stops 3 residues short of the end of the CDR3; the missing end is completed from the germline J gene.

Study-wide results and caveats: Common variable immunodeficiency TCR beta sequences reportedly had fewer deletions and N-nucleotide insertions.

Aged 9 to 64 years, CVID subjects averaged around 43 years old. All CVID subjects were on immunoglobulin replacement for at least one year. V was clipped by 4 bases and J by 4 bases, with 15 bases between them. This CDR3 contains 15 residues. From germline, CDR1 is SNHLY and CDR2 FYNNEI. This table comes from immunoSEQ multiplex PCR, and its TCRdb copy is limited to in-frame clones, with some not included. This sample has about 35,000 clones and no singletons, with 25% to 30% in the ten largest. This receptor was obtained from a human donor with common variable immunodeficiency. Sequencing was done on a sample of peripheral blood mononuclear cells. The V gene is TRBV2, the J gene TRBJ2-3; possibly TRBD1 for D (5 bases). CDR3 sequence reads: CASSASQGISDTQYF. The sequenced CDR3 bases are TGTGCCAGCAGTGCATCTCAGGGCATTTCAGATACG.